The rows below give T cell receptor beta chains drawn from one sample of a study of cytomegalovirus exposure and HLA in healthy donors. Sequenced by immunoSEQ multiplex PCR; TCRdb stores in-frame clones only, minus some. Here the sample spans roughly 120,000 clones, 15% being singletons. The sample taken for sequencing was PBMCs. The receptors were sampled from a woman aged 18-29 years in good health and CMV-seronegative. The CDR3 runs from the conserved cysteine through the conserved F or W. D genes are given only for firm matches. For some rows the clone size is stated as once, few or many, or as a class when expanded; others skip it.

D gene,V gene,clone size,J gene,CDR3 protein,CDR3 DNA
TRBD2,TRBV6-5,.,TRBJ2-3,CASSYSMAGGADTQYF,TGTGCCAGCAGTTACTCGATGGCGGGAGGGGCGGATACGCAGTATTTT
.,TRBV10-3,few,TRBJ1-1,CAISESGTPNTEAFF,TGTGCCATCAGTGAGTCCGGGACTCCGAACACTGAAGCTTTCTTT
TRBD1,TRBV15,.,TRBJ2-2,CATSRSTGGASGELFF,TGTGCCACAAGCAGATCAACAGGGGGCGCGTCCGGGGAGCTGTTTTTT
.,TRBV2,.,TRBJ1-5,CASSETYSNQPQHF,TGTGCCAGCAGTGAAACCTATAGCAATCAGCCCCAGCATTTT
.,TRBV6-6,.,TRBJ2-7,CASSTRADSYEQYF,TGTGCCAGCAGTACCCGCGCGGACTCCTACGAGCAGTACTTC
TRBD1,TRBV6-6,few,TRBJ1-5,CASSRRDRPQPQHF,TGTGCCAGCAGCCGCCGGGACAGGCCCCAGCCCCAGCATTTT
.,TRBV5-1,few,TRBJ1-5,CASSEGADQPQHF,TGCGCCAGCTCCGAAGGGGCCGATCAGCCCCAGCATTTT
.,TRBV7-5,few,TRBJ2-7,CARSLAGTGGSEQYF,TGTGCCAGAAGCTTAGCCGGGACAGGGGGTTCCGAGCAGTACTTC
TRBD1,TRBV5-1,.,TRBJ2-5,CASSLAFGTEETQYF,TGCGCCAGCAGCTTGGCCTTCGGGACAGAAGAGACCCAGTACTTC
.,TRBV4-1,few,TRBJ1-5,CASSQDGRENQPQHF,TGCGCCAGCAGCCAAGATGGGAGGGAGAATCAGCCCCAGCATTTT
.,TRBV15,.,TRBJ1-5,CATSRSGLNQPQHF,TGTGCCACCAGCAGGTCTGGGCTCAATCAGCCCCAGCATTTT
.,TRBV7-8,few,TRBJ2-2,CASSLVQEGGELFF,TGTGCCAGCAGCTTGGTCCAGGAGGGCGGGGAGCTGTTTTTT
TRBD1,TRBV14,.,TRBJ2-1,CASSQDIGTVLNEQFF,TGTGCCAGCAGCCAAGATATAGGGACAGTACTCAATGAGCAGTTCTTC
TRBD1,TRBV18,.,TRBJ1-4,CASSGTARNEKLFF,TGTGCCAGCTCCGGGACAGCCCGAAATGAAAAACTGTTTTTT
.,TRBV5-6,few,TRBJ1-1,CASSSRWLAGGAEAFF,TGTGCCAGCAGCTCCCGTTGGCTGGCGGGGGGTGCTGAAGCTTTCTTT
.,TRBV2,.,TRBJ2-7,CASKGRGKDEQYF,TGTGCCAGCAAAGGCAGGGGAAAAGACGAGCAGTACTTC
.,TRBV19,.,TRBJ1-5,CASSIDSGSNQPQHF,TGTGCCAGTAGTATAGATTCGGGTAGCAATCAGCCCCAGCATTTT
TRBD1,TRBV15,few,TRBJ1-1,CATSRDAGQGLPEAFF,TGTGCCACCAGCAGAGATGCGGGACAGGGGCTACCTGAAGCTTTCTTT
.,TRBV7-9,.,TRBJ1-2,CASSTTGPANYGYTF,TGTGCCAGCAGTACCACAGGACCAGCTAACTATGGCTACACCTTC
TRBD1,TRBV15,few,TRBJ1-1,CATSTDRGMNTEAFF,TGTGCCACCAGCACAGACAGGGGAATGAACACTGAAGCTTTCTTT
TRBD2,TRBV7-9,.,TRBJ2-1,CASSLGLAGDNEQFF,TGTGCCAGCAGCTTAGGTCTAGCGGGGGACAATGAGCAGTTCTTC
.,TRBV6-4,few,TRBJ2-2,CASSESGGADTGELFF,TGTGCCAGCAGTGAGAGTGGGGGCGCGGACACCGGGGAGCTGTTTTTT
.,TRBV28,.,TRBJ2-2,CASSLDAGRTGELFF,TGTGCCAGCAGTTTGGACGCGGGGAGGACCGGGGAGCTGTTTTTT
.,TRBV7-2,.,TRBJ2-5,CASSLGFSGQRNQETQYF,TGTGCCAGCAGCTTAGGATTCTCTGGACAGAGGAACCAAGAGACCCAGTACTTC
.,TRBV5-1,few,TRBJ2-7,CASRTGDSYEQYF,TGCGCCAGCAGGACAGGTGACTCCTACGAGCAGTACTTC
.,TRBV5-4,few,TRBJ1-4,CASSPSGGVNEKLFF,TGTGCCAGCAGCCCAAGCGGGGGGGTTAATGAAAAACTGTTTTTT
TRBD1,TRBV28,few,TRBJ2-7,CASRPGYGQGFEQYF,TGTGCCAGCAGGCCAGGGTATGGACAGGGGTTCGAGCAGTACTTC
.,TRBV9,few,TRBJ1-1,CASSVEGRARNTEAFF,TGTGCCAGCAGCGTAGAGGGGCGAGCCCGAAACACTGAAGCTTTCTTT
.,TRBV19,.,TRBJ1-5,CASSSQGGQPQHF,TGTGCCAGTAGTAGCCAGGGAGGTCAGCCCCAGCATTTT
.,TRBV28,few,TRBJ1-1,CASSLGHLAEGAFF,TGTGCCAGCAGTTTAGGACATCTGGCCGAAGGAGCTTTCTTT
.,TRBV2,.,TRBJ2-6,CASRYRVVRSGANVLTF,TGTGCCAGCAGGTACAGGGTAGTGCGCTCTGGGGCCAACGTCCTGACTTTC
TRBD1,TRBV4-1,.,TRBJ2-3,CASSQGTADTQYF,TGCGCCAGCAGCCAGGGGACAGCAGATACGCAGTATTTT
TRBD2,TRBV28,few,TRBJ2-2,CASSLTSGVGSGELFF,TGTGCCAGCAGTTTGACTAGCGGGGTGGGATCCGGGGAGCTGTTTTTT
TRBD2,TRBV28,few,TRBJ2-6,CASSLGRGWANVLTF,TGTGCCAGCAGTCTAGGGAGGGGATGGGCCAACGTCCTGACTTTC
.,TRBV19,few,TRBJ1-5,CASSILGGMQPQHF,TGTGCCAGTAGCATTCTTGGGGGCATGCAGCCCCAGCATTTT
.,TRBV27,few,TRBJ1-1,CASSLGLNTEAFF,TGTGCCAGCAGTTTGGGCCTGAACACTGAAGCTTTCTTT
.,TRBV6-1,few,TRBJ1-2,CASTKDRFNYGYTF,TGTGCCAGCACCAAAGACAGGTTTAACTATGGCTACACCTTC
.,TRBV28,many,TRBJ1-5,CASSSPGRSNQPQHF,TGTGCCAGCAGTTCTCCGGGGAGGTCCAATCAGCCCCAGCATTTT
.,TRBV28,.,TRBJ2-7,CASCPGGYEQYF,TGTGCCAGCTGTCCCGGGGGCTACGAGCAGTACTTC
.,TRBV10-3,.,TRBJ1-1,CAISEVRNTEAFF,TGTGCCATCAGTGAGGTCAGAAACACTGAAGCTTTCTTT
.,TRBV6-5,few,TRBJ1-1,CASRPPPGQFTEAFF,TGTGCCAGCAGACCCCCCCCTGGACAGTTCACTGAAGCTTTCTTT
.,TRBV7-3,.,TRBJ2-7,CASSLGATGGGYEQYF,TGTGCCAGCAGCTTAGGAGCAACAGGGGGGGGCTACGAGCAGTACTTC